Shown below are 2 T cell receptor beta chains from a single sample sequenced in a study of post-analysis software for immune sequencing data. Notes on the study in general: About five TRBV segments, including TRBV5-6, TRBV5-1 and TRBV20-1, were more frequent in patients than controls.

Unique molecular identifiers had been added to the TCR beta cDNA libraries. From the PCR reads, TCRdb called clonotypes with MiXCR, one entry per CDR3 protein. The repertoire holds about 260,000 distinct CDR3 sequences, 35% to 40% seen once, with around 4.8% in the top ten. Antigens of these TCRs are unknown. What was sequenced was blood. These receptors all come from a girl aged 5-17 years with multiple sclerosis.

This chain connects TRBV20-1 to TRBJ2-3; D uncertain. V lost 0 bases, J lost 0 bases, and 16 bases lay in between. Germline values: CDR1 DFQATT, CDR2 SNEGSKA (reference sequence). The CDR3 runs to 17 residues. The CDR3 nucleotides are TGCAGTGCTAGAGACCGAACTAAATATTCTAGCACAGATACGCAGTATTTT. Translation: CSARDRTKYSSTDTQYF.

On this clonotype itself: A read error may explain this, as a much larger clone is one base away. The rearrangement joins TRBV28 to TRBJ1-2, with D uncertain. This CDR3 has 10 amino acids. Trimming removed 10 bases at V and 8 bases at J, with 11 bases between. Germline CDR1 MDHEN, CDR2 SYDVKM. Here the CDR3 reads CATCGRGYTF. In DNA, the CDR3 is TGTGCCACCTGCGGTCGGGGCTACACCTTC.